These T cell receptor beta chains were read from a single sample in a study of blood T cell repertoires in COVID-19. Sequenced by immunoSEQ multiplex PCR; TCRdb stores in-frame clones only, minus some. The repertoire holds roughly 86,000 clones, with more than 65% as singletons. The material sequenced was peripheral blood. These receptors all come from a man aged 55 to 70 with acute or convalescent COVID-19. CDR3s include the opening cysteine and the closing phenylalanine or tryptophan. D genes are given only for firm matches. Not every row has a clone size; where given, it reads once, few, many or a size class.

D gene | J gene | clone size | V gene | CDR3 protein | CDR3 DNA
NA | TRBJ2-4 | NA | TRBV9 | CASSPTIPANIQYF | TGTGCCAGCAGCCCCACTATACCCGCCAACATTCAGTACTTC
NA | TRBJ1-4 | NA | TRBV4-3 | CASSQDHSSTNEKLFF | TGCGCCAGCAGCCAAGATCACAGTTCAACTAATGAAAAACTGTTTTTT
TRBD1 | TRBJ1-1 | NA | TRBV27 | CASSAGQGALGTEAFF | TGTGCCAGCAGTGCCGGACAGGGGGCATTAGGGACTGAAGCTTTCTTT
TRBD1 | TRBJ2-1 | NA | TRBV14 | CASSQDRGPNEQFF | TGTGCCAGCAGCCAAGACAGGGGGCCGAATGAGCAGTTCTTC
TRBD1 | TRBJ2-3 | NA | TRBV27 | CASSLLTGAGPTDTQYF | TGTGCCAGCAGTTTATTGACAGGGGCCGGGCCCACAGATACGCAGTATTTT
NA | TRBJ2-2 | NA | TRBV19 | CASSISAAAGELFF | TGTGCCAGTAGTATAAGCGCGGCAGCCGGGGAGCTGTTTTTT
NA | TRBJ1-1 | NA | TRBV5-1 | CASSLRGAREDTEAFF | TGCGCCAGCAGCTTGCGGGGGGCGCGTGAGGACACTGAAGCTTTCTTT
TRBD1 | TRBJ1-2 | NA | TRBV19 | CATRRGTGGANYGYTF | TGTGCCACTAGACGGGGGACAGGCGGAGCTAACTATGGCTACACCTTC
NA | TRBJ1-2 | NA | TRBV5-4 | CASSPGRAALPYGYTF | TGTGCCAGCAGCCCGGGGAGGGCAGCGTTACCCTATGGCTACACCTTC
NA | TRBJ1-5 | NA | TRBV2 | CASSPVFSNQPQHF | TGTGCCAGCAGCCCAGTGTTTAGCAATCAGCCCCAGCATTTT
NA | TRBJ2-7 | few | TRBV10-1 | CASSGQTPYEQYF | TGCGCCAGCAGTGGCCAAACACCCTACGAGCAGTACTTC
NA | TRBJ1-1 | NA | TRBV6-5 | CASSFSDRRTEAFF | TGTGCCAGCAGTTTTTCGGACAGAAGAACTGAAGCTTTCTTT
NA | TRBJ1-1 | NA | TRBV7-2 | CASSSPLNTEAFF | TGTGCCAGCAGCTCTCCTCTGAACACTGAAGCTTTCTTT
TRBD1 | TRBJ1-1 | NA | TRBV9 | CASSVADRVAEAFF | TGTGCCAGCAGCGTGGCAGACAGGGTCGCTGAAGCTTTCTTT
NA | TRBJ1-6 | NA | TRBV19 | CASSIEGNSPLHF | TGTGCCAGTAGTATCGAGGGTAATTCACCCCTCCACTTT
TRBD1 | TRBJ2-1 | NA | TRBV5-1 | CASSLDRVAGLNEQFF | TGCGCCAGCAGCCTAGACAGGGTTGCAGGGCTTAATGAGCAGTTCTTC
NA | TRBJ1-2 | NA | TRBV30 | CAWSVDDKHYGYTF | TGTGCCTGGAGTGTAGACGACAAACACTATGGCTACACCTTC
NA | TRBJ2-7 | NA | TRBV21-1 | CASSTTRDRVHEQYF | TGTGCCAGCAGCACGACCCGGGACAGGGTCCACGAGCAGTACTTC
TRBD1 | TRBJ1-5 | NA | TRBV27 | CASSWTGSQPQHF | TGTGCCAGCAGTTGGACAGGATCTCAGCCCCAGCATTTT
NA | TRBJ1-1 | NA | TRBV7-3 | CASSPTGGAGTEAFF | TGTGCCAGCAGCCCAACGGGGGGGGCGGGCACTGAAGCTTTCTTT
TRBD1 | TRBJ2-2 | NA | TRBV24-1 | CATSDSRTGSTGELFF | TGTGCCACCAGTGATTCAAGGACAGGGTCGACCGGGGAGCTGTTTTTT
NA | TRBJ2-5 | NA | TRBV27 | CASSLSLGLSGETRYF | TGTGCCAGCAGTTTATCGTTGGGTTTAAGTGGAGAGACCCGGTACTTC
TRBD1 | TRBJ1-4 | NA | TRBV30 | CAWNTGGEKLFF | TGTGCCTGGAATACAGGGGGGGAAAAACTGTTTTTT
NA | TRBJ1-2 | NA | TRBV24-1 | CATSDLGLHYGYTF | TGTGCCACCAGTGATCTCGGACTGCACTATGGCTACACCTTC
NA | TRBJ1-2 | NA | TRBV19 | CASKRAGPDHYGYTF | TGTGCCAGTAAACGGGCAGGGCCTGACCACTATGGCTACACCTTC
NA | TRBJ1-2 | NA | TRBV28 | CASIPKFSGGRRGYTF | TGTGCCAGCATCCCGAAGTTTTCCGGGGGGCGGAGGGGCTACACCTTC
TRBD1 | TRBJ1-1 | NA | TRBV9 | CASSGRGGGNSAFF | TGTGCCAGCAGCGGTCGTGGAGGGGGCAACTCGGCTTTCTTT
NA | TRBJ2-3 | NA | TRBV11-2 | CASSARATDTQYF | TGTGCCAGCAGCGCCAGAGCGACAGATACGCAGTATTTT
TRBD1 | TRBJ1-5 | NA | TRBV5-1 | CASSLEGQGSNQPQHF | TGCGCCAGCAGCTTGGAGGGACAGGGAAGCAATCAGCCCCAGCATTTT
NA | TRBJ1-6 | NA | TRBV11-2 | CASSSGAGTNSPLHF | TGTGCCAGCAGCTCAGGGGCTGGAACCAATTCACCCCTCCACTTT
NA | TRBJ1-1 | NA | TRBV4-1 | CASSQPEEGMNTEAFF | TGCGCCAGCAGCCAGCCAGAGGAGGGAATGAACACTGAAGCTTTCTTT
TRBD1 | TRBJ2-4 | NA | TRBV5-1 | CASSIDSGQGYIQYF | TGCGCCAGCAGCATCGATTCGGGACAGGGATACATTCAGTACTTC
NA | TRBJ1-1 | few | TRBV4-1 | CASSQRAETEAFF | TGCGCCAGCAGCCAACGAGCTGAGACTGAAGCTTTCTTT
TRBD1 | TRBJ1-2 | NA | TRBV6-1 | CASSERVNRGDYGYTF | TGTGCCAGCAGTGAAAGGGTGAACAGGGGCGACTATGGCTACACCTTC
NA | TRBJ2-2 | NA | TRBV7-3 | CASSAQTVTGELFF | TGTGCCAGCAGCGCCCAGACAGTAACCGGGGAGCTGTTTTTT
TRBD1 | TRBJ1-1 | few | TRBV2 | CASRDVTGRTEAFF | TGTGCCAGCAGGGATGTGACAGGGCGGACTGAAGCTTTCTTT
TRBD1 | TRBJ1-1 | NA | TRBV19 | CASSGKTGTEAFF | TGTGCCAGTAGCGGGAAGACAGGGACTGAAGCTTTCTTT
NA | TRBJ1-3 | once | TRBV5-1 | CASSSSGVYGNTIYF | TGCGCCAGCAGCTCATCCGGTGTCTATGGAAACACCATATATTTT
NA | TRBJ2-7 | few | TRBV2 | CASRGPGYEQYF | TGTGCCAGCAGGGGTCCGGGCTACGAGCAGTACTTC
NA | TRBJ2-3 | NA | TRBV20-1 | CSASKVASDTQYF | TGCAGTGCTAGTAAGGTAGCGTCAGATACGCAGTATTTT
NA | TRBJ2-3 | NA | TRBV3-1/TRBV3-2 | CASSFQGGSDTQYF | TGTGCCAGCAGCTTCCAAGGGGGATCAGATACGCAGTATTTT
NA | TRBJ1-3 | few | TRBV9 | CASSPQKGSGNTIYF | TGTGCCAGCAGCCCTCAAAAGGGGTCTGGAAACACCATATATTTT
NA | TRBJ1-5 | NA | TRBV6-1 | CASSELNGQFSNQPQHF | TGTGCCAGCAGTGAATTAAATGGACAGTTTAGCAATCAGCCCCAGCATTTT
NA | TRBJ1-1 | NA | TRBV5-1 | CASSLPQGNTEAFF | TGCGCCAGCAGCTTACCACAGGGGAACACTGAAGCTTTCTTT
TRBD1 | TRBJ2-6 | once | TRBV5-1 | CASSLSGGYSGANVLTF | TGCGCCAGCAGCTTGTCAGGGGGCTACTCTGGGGCCAACGTCCTGACTTTC
NA | TRBJ1-1 | NA | TRBV7-3 | CASSPRRGTEAFF | TGTGCCAGCAGCCCCCGACGGGGCACTGAAGCTTTCTTT
NA | TRBJ2-2 | NA | TRBV7-3 | CASSINSAGTGELFF | TGTGCCAGCAGCATAAACAGTGCGGGGACCGGGGAGCTGTTTTTT
NA | TRBJ2-7 | NA | TRBV6-5 | CASRRTNSYEQYF | TGTGCCAGCCGGCGGACAAACTCCTACGAGCAGTACTTC
TRBD1 | TRBJ1-4 | NA | TRBV12-5 | CASGYQGQGEKLFF | TGTGCTAGTGGTTACCAGGGACAGGGCGAAAAACTGTTTTTT
TRBD2 | TRBJ2-7 | NA | TRBV3-1/TRBV3-2 | CASSQGFPGLAGGHEQYF | TGTGCCAGCAGCCAAGGGTTCCCAGGACTAGCGGGGGGGCACGAGCAGTACTTC
TRBD1 | TRBJ2-5 | NA | TRBV19 | CASSLGQNQETQYF | TGTGCCAGTAGTCTGGGACAGAATCAAGAGACCCAGTACTTC
NA | TRBJ2-5 | few | TRBV7-2 | CASSLVRVRPPQETQYF | TGTGCCAGCAGCTTAGTGCGGGTCAGGCCGCCCCAAGAGACCCAGTACTTC
NA | TRBJ2-1 | NA | TRBV7-6 | CASSLPGSGFSQSYNEQFF | TGTGCCAGCAGCCTCCCGGGGAGTGGTTTTAGTCAGTCCTACAATGAGCAGTTCTTC
NA | TRBJ1-2 | NA | TRBV24-1 | CATSGPGFYGYTF | TGTGCCACCAGTGGCCCGGGATTCTATGGCTACACCTTC